This T cell receptor (beta chain) emerged from a study of Graves' ophthalmopathy and Graves' hyperthyroidism. Using RNA transcripts, the TCR beta CDR3 regions were amplified. The authors performed first-round RT-PCR with HTBI primers and then a second-round multiplex PCR. Each CDR3 protein gets one entry after TCRdb re-called the multiplex PCR reads with MiXCR. This sample has more than 1,000,000 distinct CDR3 sequences, with 36% found just once. Eligible hyperthyroidism cases comprised new diagnoses of under 2 months' duration in individuals aged 18 to 65. If patients had other autoimmune diseases, uncontrolled infections, pregnancy or lactation, they were excluded. In its sample, this clonotype was seen many times. The TCR sequence derives from an adult man with Graves' hyperthyroidism. The sample consisted of peripheral blood or thyroid tissue (not recorded which).

CDR3 protein: CSVAVTPYEQYF. The DNA for the CDR3 is TGCAGCGTTGCAGTCACTCCGTACGAGCAGTACTTC. The rearrangement joins TRBV29-1 to TRBJ2-7; D is unclear. The CDR3 contains 12 residues. Trimming took 4 bases from V and 4 from J, leaving 11 bases between them. From germline, CDR1 is SQVTM and CDR2 ANQGSEA.